A single sample is the source of the 10 T cell receptor beta chains below, sequenced in a study of cytomegalovirus exposure and HLA in healthy donors. 60 Vbeta and 13 Jbeta primers were used in PCR. The data were produced by immunoSEQ multiplex PCR, yet TCRdb's version contains in-frame clones alone and is incomplete. The sample comprises 160,000 or so clones, about two thirds of which are singletons, and less than 2.5% rests with the top ten. The material sequenced was PBMCs. These receptors came from a human donor in good health.

As for this clone: One end of the junction varies from germline; a read error may be responsible. V is TRBV7-9 and J is TRBJ2-1; D not resolved. Germline V CDR1 and CDR2: SEHNR, FQNEAQ (reference sequence). The CDR3 is made up of 12 amino acids. The CDR3 nucleotides are TGTTCCAGCAGCTCCCTAAACAATGAGCAGTTCTTC. It yields the protein CSSSSLNNEQFF.

Of note for this clone: Mismatch with germline at one junction end may stem from a read error. The rearrangement joins TRBV7-7 to TRBJ2-7; 9 nucleotides match TRBD1. This CDR3 contains 14 residues. Per germline, CDR1 SSHAT and CDR2 FNYEAQ (reference sequence). In DNA, the CDR3 is TGTGCTAGCAGCCGGGGGACAGGGTCTCGGGAGCAGTACTTC. Its protein is CASSRGTGSREQYF.

This sequence joins TRBV5-8 and TRBJ2-5; tentative D call: TRBD2 (6 bases). The CDR3 runs 15 residues. CDR1 and CDR2 from the germline V gene are SGHTS and YDEGEE. V gave up 2 bases and J gave up 0 bases, with 11 bases separating them. In nucleotides, the CDR3 is TGTGCCAGCAGCTTCTCTAGCGATAACCAAGAGACCCAGTACTTC. Encoded protein: CASSFSSDNQETQYF. Full variable domain (rest looked up from reference TRBV5-8 and TRBJ2-5): EAGVTQSPTHLIKTRGQQATLRCSPISGHTSVYWYQQALGLGLQFLLWYDEGEERNRGNFPPRFSGRQFPNYSSELNVNALELEDSALYLCASSFSSDNQETQYFGPGTRLLVL.

V usage is TRBV19 and J usage is TRBJ1-2, with TRBD1 as a possible D gene (5 bases). The CDR3 contains 13 residues. CDR1 and CDR2 from the germline V gene are LNHDA and SQIVND (reference sequence). V lost 8 bases and J 3 bases, leaving 13 bases between the germline ends. CDR3 residues: CASQSTAHYGYTF. The CDR3 nucleotides read TGTGCCAGTCAATCGACAGCTCACTATGGCTACACCTTC.

This clone was picked up one time. The chain recombines TRBV2 with TRBJ1-4, with TRBD1 matching over 9 bases. V lost 2 bases to trimming and J lost 8 bases; unmatched junction nucleotides: 6. The germline CDR1 and CDR2 sequences are SNHLY and FYNNEI. The CDR3 is 15 residues long. The CDR3 reads CASSETRTGVEKLFF. CDR3 DNA sequence: TGTGCCAGCAGTGAAACCCGGACAGGGGTGGAAAAACTGTTTTTT.

This sequence joins TRBV5-6 and TRBJ2-3; TRBD2 matches 10 bases. Germline trimming cut 0 bases from V and 2 bases from J; bases unmatched to any gene: 3. This CDR3 comprises 16 residues. From germline, CDR1 is SGHDT and CDR2 YYEEEE. CDR3 protein: CASSLGLAGVTDTQYF. CDR3 nucleotide sequence: TGTGCCAGCAGCTTGGGGCTAGCGGGAGTCACAGATACGCAGTATTTT.

This clone came up a few times. The V gene is TRBV7-9, the J gene TRBJ2-1; 9 positions match TRBD2. CDR3 length: 16 residues. The V and J ends lost 5 bases and 5 bases, in that order; junction bases with no gene match: 10. CDR1 and CDR2 from the germline V gene are SEHNR and FQNEAQ (reference sequence). The CDR3 nucleotides are TGTGCCAGCAGCACCCCGCTAGCGGGGTATGACAATGAGCAGTTCTTC. Translating it yields CASSTPLAGYDNEQFF. The variable domain in full, with the rest retrieved from reference TRBV7-9 and TRBJ2-1, is DTGVSQNPRHKITKRGQNVTFRCDPISEHNRLYWYRQTLGQGPEFLTYFQNEAQLEKSRLLSDRFSAERPKGSFSTLEIQRTEQGDSAMYLCASSTPLAGYDNEQFFGPGTRLTVL.

This rearrangement joins TRBV28 to TRBJ2-7; TRBD1 matches at 8 bases. V was clipped by 6 bases and J by 8 bases; unmatched bases: 21. This CDR3 is built from 17 residues. Germline values: CDR1 MDHEN, CDR2 SYDVKM. Written as DNA, the CDR3 is TGTGCCAGCAGCCTACTTTCCCAGGGGGCCCTTGGACTCCAGCAGTACTTC. Protein product: CASSLLSQGALGLQQYF.

V and J are TRBV27 and TRBJ2-7; 7 positions agree with TRBD2. Losses at the gene ends were 6 bases for V and 1 base for J; bases not matched to a gene: 9. Germline V gives CDR1 MNHEY, CDR2 SMNVEV (reference sequence). The CDR3 has 15 amino acids. The DNA of the CDR3 is TGTGCCAGCAGACCCTTGAGCGGGGCATCCTACGAGCAGTACTTC. Translated, it gives CASRPLSGASYEQYF.

The chain has TRBV11-2 and TRBJ2-7; D perhaps matches TRBD1 (6 bases). V was clipped by 4 bases and J by 1 base, with 11 bases between them. The germline CDR1 and CDR2 sequences are SGHAT and FQNNGV. This CDR3 is built from 14 residues. The CDR3 bases are TGTGCCAGCAGCTGGGACATTACTTCCTACGAGCAGTACTTC. Translating gives CASSWDITSYEQYF.